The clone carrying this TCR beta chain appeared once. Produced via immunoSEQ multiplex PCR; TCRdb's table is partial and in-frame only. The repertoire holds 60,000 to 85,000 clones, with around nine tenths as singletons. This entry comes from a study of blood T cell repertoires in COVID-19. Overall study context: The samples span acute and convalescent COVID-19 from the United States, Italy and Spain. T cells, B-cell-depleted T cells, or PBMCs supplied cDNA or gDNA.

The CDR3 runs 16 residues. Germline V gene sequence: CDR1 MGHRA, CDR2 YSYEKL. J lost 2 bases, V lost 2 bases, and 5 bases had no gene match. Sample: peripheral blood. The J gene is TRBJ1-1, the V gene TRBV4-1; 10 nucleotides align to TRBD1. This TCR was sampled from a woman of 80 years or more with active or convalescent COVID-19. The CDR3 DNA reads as TGCGCCAGCAGCCAACCCTGGACAGGGGGTAACACTGAAGCTTTCTTT. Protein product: CASSQPWTGGNTEAFF.